A single sample is the source of the 32 T cell receptor beta chains below, sequenced in a study of immune heterogeneity within non-small cell lung tumors. With approximately 600 ng used per sample, the template was genomic DNA from bulk tumor. In surgery, several biopsies were collected from each primary tumor at widely spaced sites. The patients were newly diagnosed with non-small cell lung cancer, had not been treated, and had curative surgery. The authors amplified TCR beta CDR3 by multiplex PCR with 32 V and 13 J primers. Each CDR3 protein is one row after TCRdb ran MiXCR on the multiplex PCR reads. The sample records more than 1,500 distinct CDR3 sequences, 25% to 30% being singletons. Sequencing was carried out using lung tumor tissue. Source of these receptors: a woman aged 45-59 years with non-small cell lung cancer.

Here the CDR3 reads CASGVWGNTIYF. The DNA of the CDR3 is TGTGCCAGCGGGGTCTGGGGAAACACCATATATTTT. V and J are TRBV27 and TRBJ1-3, with D uncertain. Germline-derived CDR1 and CDR2 are MNHEY and SMNVEV (reference sequence). The length of the CDR3 is 12 residues. V lost 8 bases and J lost 4, with 9 bases in between.

This clonotype was seen a few times. CDR3: CASSLGGAGGYQPQHF. CDR3 sequence (DNA): TGTGCCAGCAGTTTAGGAGGCGCGGGGGGCTATCAGCCCCAGCATTTT. V usage is TRBV27 and J usage is TRBJ1-5; D possibly corresponds to TRBD1 (6 bases). The CDR3 length is 16 residues. Germline V gene lookup returns CDR1 MNHEY and CDR2 SMNVEV (reference sequence). Trimming took 2 bases from V and 5 from J, leaving 16 bases between them.

The J gene is TRBJ1-4, the V gene TRBV27, with D tentatively TRBD1 (6 bases). Trimming removed 6 bases at V and 0 bases at J, with 14 bases between. This CDR3 contains 16 residues. CDR1 and CDR2 from the germline V gene are MNHEY and SMNVEV (reference sequence). The CDR3 region is CASRFTGSATNEKLFF. DNA of the CDR3: TGTGCCAGCAGATTCACAGGGTCAGCAACTAATGAAAAACTGTTTTTT. Together with reference TRBV27 and TRBJ1-4, the CDR3 gives the full variable domain: EAQVTQNPRYLITVTGKKLTVTCSQNMNHEYMSWYRQDPGLGLRQIYYSMNVEVTDKGDVPEGYKVSRKEKRNFPLILESPSPNQTSLYFCASRFTGSATNEKLFFGSGTQLSVL.

The J gene is TRBJ2-3, the V gene TRBV27, with 12 bases identical to TRBD2. This CDR3 spans 16 amino acids. V trimming: 4 bases; J trimming: 1 base; junction bases outside the gene matches: 3. Germline lookup yields CDR1 MNHEY and CDR2 SMNVEV (reference sequence). The CDR3: CASSSRLAGGTDTQYF. The CDR3 bases are TGTGCCAGCAGTTCTCGACTAGCGGGGGGCACAGATACGCAGTATTTT.

This sequence joins TRBV25-1 and TRBJ2-7, with D perhaps assigned TRBD1 or TRBD2 (5 bases each). Germline V gene sequence: CDR1 MGHDK, CDR2 SYGVNS. The V end lost 1 base, the J end lost 5 bases, and 12 bases lay between the germline ends. The CDR3 totals 14 residues. The CDR3 is CASSEWKGSDEQYF. CDR3 coding DNA: TGTGCCAGCAGTGAATGGAAGGGGAGCGACGAGCAGTACTTC.

This clonotype was detected once. The chain links TRBV3-1 to TRBJ2-1, with 8 nucleotides matching TRBD2. CDR1 is LGHDT, CDR2 YNNKEL, per germline (reference sequence). The CDR3 consists of 14 residues. The V gene end was trimmed by 2 bases and the J gene end by 8 bases; junction bases not matched to a gene: 5. Written as DNA, the CDR3 is TGTGCCAGCAGCCAAAGCGGGAGTAACTATGAGCAGTTCTTC. Protein: CASSQSGSNYEQFF.

This clonotype was found a few times. This chain connects TRBV19 to TRBJ1-4; no clear D gene. The CDR3 length is 18 residues. CDR1 is LNHDA and CDR2 is SQIVND in the germline V gene (reference sequence). Trimming removed 0 bases from V and 2 bases from J, with 16 bases in between. The CDR3 DNA reads TGTGCCAGTAGTATAGATCCCCCCCTTCAGCAGACTAATGAAAAACTGTTTTTT. As protein: CASSIDPPLQQTNEKLFF.

The V and J genes are TRBV7-9 and TRBJ2-3; 8 positions agree with TRBD2. The CDR3 sequence is 14 residues long. After removal of 5 bases from V and 4 bases from J, the junction contained 5 bases not matched to a gene. Germline V lookup: CDR1 SEHNR, CDR2 FQNEAQ (reference sequence). The CDR3 protein is CASSRTSSPDTQYF. CDR3 DNA sequence: TGTGCCAGCAGCCGGACTAGCTCTCCAGATACGCAGTATTTT.

This clonotype was seen a handful of times. The V gene is TRBV7-8, the J gene TRBJ2-1; no firm D call. There are 14 residues in the CDR3. The V gene lost 11 bases and the J gene lost 3 bases, with 17 bases spanning the gap. CDR1 and CDR2 from the germline V gene are SGHVS and FQNEAQ. The CDR3 nucleotides read TGTGCCGTTATACTTGGAATAAACTACAATGAGCAGTTCTTC. Translating gives CAVILGINYNEQFF.

The chain employs TRBV25-1 and TRBJ1-6, with D possibly being TRBD1 (5 bases). The CDR3 is 17 amino acids. Germline assignment: CDR1 MGHDK and CDR2 SYGVNS. With 5 bases removed from V and 3 bases from J, the gap between germline ends came to 17 bases. Here the CDR3 reads CASSPGTSCVYNSPLHF. In DNA, the CDR3 is TGTGCCAGCAGTCCGGGGACTTCCTGTGTCTATAATTCACCCCTCCACTTT. The full variable domain, in which reference TRBV25-1 and TRBJ1-6 provide the parts outside the CDR3, is EADIYQTPRYLVIGTGKKITLECSQTMGHDKMYWYQQDPGMELHLIHYSYGVNSTEKGDLSSESTVSRIRTEHFPLTLESARPSHTSQYLCASSPGTSCVYNSPLHFGNGTRLTVT.

The table lists this clonotype with a few counts. The rearrangement joins TRBV11-2 to TRBJ2-7, with 10 bases aligning to TRBD2. J gave up 5 bases and V 5 bases, and 9 bases lay outside the gene matches. CDR1 SGHAT and CDR2 FQNNGV come from the germline V gene. This CDR3 region has 15 residues. The CDR3 DNA is TGTGCCAGCAGCCCGAAACTAGCGGGACCGGACGAGCAGTACTTC. Its protein product is CASSPKLAGPDEQYF.

This clonotype is medium-sized in the sample. The genes are TRBV5-1 and TRBJ2-3; 10 bases map to TRBD2. From germline, CDR1 is SGHRS and CDR2 YFSETQ. V gave up 5 bases and J gave up 4 bases; unmatched junction bases: 4. The CDR3 is made up of 14 amino acids. The DNA for the CDR3 is TGCGCCAGCAGTTCTAGCGGGAGCGCAGATACGCAGTATTTT. Its protein product is CASSSSGSADTQYF. The whole variable domain, remainder taken from reference TRBV5-1 and TRBJ2-3, is KAGVTQTPRYLIKTRGQQVTLSCSPISGHRSVSWYQQTPGQGLQFLFEYFSETQRNKGNFPGRFSGRQFSNSRSEMNVSTLELGDSALYLCASSSSGSADTQYFGPGTRLTVL.

This clonotype was found a few times. The V and J genes are TRBV6-4 and TRBJ2-5; D is uncertain. Looked up from germline, CDR1 is MRHNA and CDR2 is SNTAGT. This CDR3 region has 18 residues. CDR3 coding DNA: TGTCCTAACGTGCCAGCAGTGACTCCGCCCTCGACGTGGGAGACCCAGTACTTC. Translated: CPNVPAVTPPSTWETQYF.

There are a few counts of this clonotype. The CDR3 bases are TGTGCCAGGCAAGGGGGCGTTTGCGCAGATACGCAGTATTTT. The encoded protein is CARQGGVCADTQYF. The chain links TRBV19 to TRBJ2-3; 7 bases line up with TRBD1. There are 14 residues in the CDR3. The V gene's germline CDR1 is LNHDA and CDR2 SQIVND (reference sequence). The junction had 10 bases not matched to a gene; V was cut back by 9 bases and J by 4 bases.

The rearrangement links TRBV28 to TRBJ2-7; unclear D gene. From germline, CDR1 is MDHEN and CDR2 SYDVKM. CDR3 size: 15 residues. V was pared by 3 bases and J by 2 bases, with 14 bases between. The CDR3 reads CASSFWRTKTYEQYF. The CDR3 bases are TGTGCCAGCAGTTTTTGGCGTACTAAGACCTACGAGCAGTACTTC.

This clonotype was counted between two and nine times. This rearrangement joins TRBV2 to TRBJ2-7; D call uncertain. Germline-derived CDR1 and CDR2 are SNHLY and FYNNEI. The V and J ends lost 3 bases and 4 bases respectively, with 7 bases between them. This CDR3 comprises 12 residues. The CDR3: CASSEIQYEQYF. For the CDR3, the DNA is TGTGCCAGCAGTGAGATTCAGTACGAGCAGTACTTC.

The chain is built from TRBV5-1 and TRBJ2-1; D possibly corresponds to TRBD1 (6 bases). Germline values: CDR1 SGHRS, CDR2 YFSETQ. V gave up 4 bases and J gave up 0 bases, with 17 bases separating them. This CDR3 comprises 17 residues. Here the CDR3 reads CASSPNPGAASYNEQFF. As DNA, the CDR3 is TGCGCCAGCAGCCCAAATCCAGGGGCGGCCTCCTACAATGAGCAGTTCTTC.

This chain uses TRBV28 with TRBJ1-1; D is ambiguous. Trimming cost V 5 bases and J 3 bases, with 13 bases left between them. The CDR3 consists of 14 residues. The germline V gene encodes CDR1 MDHEN and CDR2 SYDVKM. CDR3: CASSIPSGYTEAFF. For the CDR3, the DNA is TGTGCCAGCAGTATCCCGTCGGGATACACTGAAGCTTTCTTT.

Turning to this clonotype: This could be a read error, since a much larger clone is one nucleotide away. V usage is TRBV19 and J usage is TRBJ2-7, with 9 nucleotides matching TRBD1. The germline V gene encodes CDR1 LNHDA and CDR2 SQIVND (reference sequence). With V trimmed by 6 bases and J by 4 bases, 7 bases remained unmatched. The CDR3 consists of 14 residues. The CDR3 nucleotides are TGTGCCAGTAGCCGGGACAGGGAAGGATACGAGCAGTACTTC. It translates to CASSRDREGYEQYF.

V usage is TRBV4-3 and J usage is TRBJ2-3; 12 nucleotides match TRBD2. The CDR3 length is 15 residues. Germline V gives CDR1 LGHNA, CDR2 YSLEER. The V and J ends lost 4 bases and 4 bases, in that order; junction bases with no gene match: 3. The CDR3 bases are TGCGCCAGCAGCCTACGACTAGCGGGAGCAGATACGCAGTATTTT. It is translated as CASSLRLAGADTQYF.

This chain uses TRBV20-1 with TRBJ2-1; 7 bases agree with TRBD2. This CDR3 has 13 amino acids. After removal of 6 bases from V and 3 bases from J, the junction contained 5 bases not matched to a gene. From germline, CDR1 is DFQATT and CDR2 SNEGSKA (reference sequence). CDR3 bases: TGCAGTGCAGGACTAGATTACTACAATGAGCAGTTCTTC. It encodes CSAGLDYYNEQFF.

As for this clonotype: One base away lies a much larger clone, so this may be a sequencing read error. The chain links TRBV28 to TRBJ1-2, with D hard to call. This CDR3 is 17 amino acids long. Germline-derived CDR1 and CDR2 are MDHEN and SYDVKM. V lost 6 bases to trimming and J lost 3 bases, with 23 bases between them. CDR3 residues: CASSPLQSQSSDYGYTF. CDR3 bases: TGTGCCAGCAGCCCACTCCAGTCTCAGTCCTCCGACTATGGCTACACCTTC.

Concerning this clonotype: This may be a read error: a much more frequent sequence differs by one nucleotide. The chain has TRBV30 and TRBJ1-6, with a weak D call TRBD1 (5 bases). V was trimmed by 3 bases and J by 8 bases, leaving 20 bases between them. CDR1 GTSNPN and CDR2 SVGIG come from the germline V gene (reference sequence). The CDR3 covers 16 residues. Here the CDR3 reads CAWSSGSGLSDSPLHF. In nucleotides, the CDR3 is TGTGCCTGGAGCTCAGGGTCGGGATTGAGTGATTCACCCCTCCACTTT.

There are a few counts of this clonotype. V and J are TRBV7-2 and TRBJ1-5; 7 nucleotides agree with TRBD1. Germline lookup yields CDR1 SGHTA and CDR2 FQGNSA. V gave up 5 bases and J gave up 1 base; unmatched junction bases: 5. The CDR3 totals 15 residues. CDR3 nucleotides: TGTGCCAGCAGCCCTCGACAGGGAAGCAATCAGCCCCAGCATTTT. Translated, it gives CASSPRQGSNQPQHF.

This clonotype showed up just a few times. This sequence joins TRBV28 and TRBJ1-4; D remains unclear. This CDR3 contains 15 residues. Trimming left V 7 bases short and J 0 bases short, with 12 bases between. Germline CDR1 MDHEN, CDR2 SYDVKM. CDR3 sequence (DNA): TGTGCCAGCACCCCGGTGACATCAACTAATGAAAAACTGTTTTTT. It is translated as CASTPVTSTNEKLFF.

In this sample, this clonotype is medium-sized. The J gene is TRBJ1-5, the V gene TRBV24-1; 12 bases are a match to TRBD1. V shed 3 bases, J shed 6 bases, and the junction held 5 bases outside the gene matches. Germline lookup yields CDR1 KGHDR and CDR2 SFDVKD. The CDR3 contains 16 residues. CDR3 DNA: TGTGCCACCAGTGATCGGGACAGGGGGCACGGTCAGCCCCAGCATTTT. It encodes CATSDRDRGHGQPQHF.

V is TRBV2 and J is TRBJ1-6; D is perhaps TRBD1 (6 bases). Germline lookup yields CDR1 SNHLY and CDR2 FYNNEI. V was trimmed by 2 bases and J by 8 bases, leaving 16 bases between them. The CDR3 contains 16 residues. The CDR3 sequence is CASSEPQGFNDSPLHF. CDR3 in DNA: TGTGCCAGCAGTGAACCACAGGGTTTTAACGATTCACCCCTCCACTTT.

The genes are TRBV20-1 and TRBJ2-1; D call uncertain. CDR3 length: 11 amino acids. Germline V gene lookup returns CDR1 DFQATT and CDR2 SNEGSKA (reference sequence). V dropped 7 bases and J dropped 6 bases, with 10 bases sitting between them. As DNA, the CDR3 is TGCAGTGTGGCGACCCCCAATGAGCAGTTCTTC. Its protein is CSVATPNEQFF.

This clonotype appeared a single time. This may come from a read error, since a much larger clone is one base off. The rearrangement uses TRBV6-5 and TRBJ1-3; D remains ambiguous. This CDR3 comprises 15 residues. Germline CDR1 reads MNHEY; CDR2 reads SVGAGI. Trimming pared 2 bases from V and 0 bases from J, leaving 8 bases between. CDR3 protein: CASSYRSRSGNTIYF. The DNA of the CDR3 is TGTGCCAGCAGTTACAGGTCCCGCTCTGGAAACACCATATATTTT.

This clonotype was picked up a small number of times. The chain links TRBV3-1 to TRBJ1-2; D unresolved. V was trimmed by 4 bases and J by 0 bases, leaving 12 bases between them. From germline, CDR1 is LGHDT and CDR2 YNNKEL (reference sequence). The CDR3 covers 15 residues. CDR3 bases: TGTGCCAGCAGCCTAGGACTGAGATCTAACTATGGCTACACCTTC. It yields the protein CASSLGLRSNYGYTF.

Concerning this clonotype itself: A much more abundant neighbour one base away suggests this may be a read error. The rearrangement uses TRBV28 and TRBJ2-7; the D gene is possibly TRBD1 (5 bases). Germline CDR1 MDHEN, CDR2 SYDVKM. The CDR3 length is 11 residues. CDR3 region: CSSRARYEQYF. In DNA form, the CDR3 reads TGTTCCAGCAGGGCCAGATACGAGCAGTACTTC.

In its sample, this clonotype is large. The V call is TRBV24-1, the J call TRBJ1-2; 8 bases are shared with TRBD1. Germline CDR1 KGHDR, CDR2 SFDVKD. Losses at the gene ends were 5 bases for V and 4 bases for J; bases not matched to a gene: 8. The CDR3 totals 15 residues. The CDR3 region has the DNA TGTGCCACCAGTGGTCCAGACAGGGGTGTCTATGGCTACACCTTC. It is translated as CATSGPDRGVYGYTF.